The next 25 T cell receptor beta chains were all read from a single sample in a study of blood T cell repertoires in COVID-19. The method was immunoSEQ multiplex PCR; TCRdb's version includes in-frame clones alone and lacks a portion of them. Of 250,000 to 350,000 clones in the sample, about 90% were seen once. The specimen sequenced was PBMCs or T cells enriched from blood (not recorded which). The source of these receptors is a woman aged 50 to 60 who had been exposed to COVID-19.

This clone was picked up one time. This rearrangement joins TRBV18 to TRBJ2-6, with TRBD1 identical over 9 bases. The V and J ends lost 5 bases and 4 bases, in that order; junction bases with no gene match: 6. CDR3 length equals 16 residues. Germline CDR1 and CDR2: KGHSH and LQKENI. CDR3 sequence: CASSGTGLYGANVLTF. The CDR3 DNA is TGTGCCAGCTCAGGGACAGGGCTTTACGGGGCCAACGTCCTGACTTTC.

This clone was recorded a few times. This chain links TRBV2 with TRBJ2-7, with TRBD2 matching over 11 bases. Germline V gene lookup returns CDR1 SNHLY and CDR2 FYNNEI. The junction had 6 bases not matched to a gene; V was cut back by 2 bases and J by 3 bases. The CDR3 contains 16 residues. The CDR3 nucleotides are TGTGCCAGCAGTGAAACGGCTAGCGGGGGGTTCTACGAGCAGTACTTC. As protein: CASSETASGGFYEQYF.

The chain carries TRBV29-1 and TRBJ1-1; TRBD1 is a possible D gene (5 bases). Germline CDR1 reads SQVTM; CDR2 reads ANQGSEA. V was pared by 5 bases and J by 3 bases, with 13 bases between. The length of the CDR3 is 13 residues. The CDR3 reads CSVLGGRDTEAFF. The CDR3 DNA reads TGCAGCGTTCTGGGGGGGAGAGACACTGAAGCTTTCTTT.

V is TRBV21-1 and J is TRBJ1-1. TRBV21-1 is a recognized pseudogene. The length of the CDR3 is 16 residues. CDR3 sequence: CASSKLAPGMCAEAFF. CDR3 DNA: TGTGCCAGCAGCAAGCTTGCCCCGGGGATGTGCGCTGAAGCTTTCTTT.

The chain recombines TRBV11-2 with TRBJ1-2; 8 bases agree with TRBD1. CDR1 is SGHAT and CDR2 is FQNNGV in the germline V gene. V shed 5 bases, J shed 7 bases, and the junction held 9 bases outside the gene matches. The CDR3 consists of 14 residues. The CDR3, as DNA: TGTGCCAGCAGCAACCAGGGGGCGGGCGGTGGCTACACCTTC. Protein sequence: CASSNQGAGGGYTF.

The gene calls are TRBV5-4 and TRBJ2-3; no definite D call. CDR1 is SGHNT, CDR2 YYREEE, per germline (reference sequence). The CDR3 length is 16 residues. The germline V and J ends were trimmed by 4 bases and 0 bases, with 15 bases remaining between them. CDR3 in DNA: TGTGCCAGCAGCCTGAAGGTCAGCGCTAGCACAGATACGCAGTATTTT. Translating gives CASSLKVSASTDTQYF.

J is TRBJ1-3 and V is TRBV6-5; 7 positions match TRBD1. CDR3 size: 14 residues. CDR1 and CDR2 from the germline V gene are MNHEY and SVGAGI. V dropped 7 bases and J dropped 0; count of bases not matched to a gene: 3. CDR3 in amino acids: CASNQGGSGNTIYF. The CDR3 nucleotides read TGTGCCAGCAACCAGGGGGGCTCTGGAAACACCATATATTTT.

The V gene is TRBV5-1, the J gene TRBJ1-6; the D gene is possibly TRBD1 (6 bases). V shed 0 bases and J shed 3 bases, with 22 bases lying between them. CDR3 length: 20 residues. Germline V gene data show CDR1 as SGHRS and CDR2 as YFSETQ. In DNA, the CDR3 is TGCGCCAGCAGCTTGGTGATCGCGCAGGGGCCGCCTAGCTATAATTCACCCCTCCACTTT. It is translated as CASSLVIAQGPPSYNSPLHF.

The chain carries TRBV12-3 or TRBV12-4 and TRBJ1-1; 7 positions agree with TRBD1. V gave up 6 bases and J gave up 4 bases; unmatched junction bases: 5. CDR3 length: 13 residues. The chain's CDR3 is CASSTQGFTEAFF. As DNA, the CDR3 is TGTGCCAGCAGCACACAGGGGTTCACTGAAGCTTTCTTT.

Of note for this clone: The sample has other DNA sequences that encode this CDR3 too. This rearrangement joins TRBV2 to TRBJ1-5; D gene uncertain. This CDR3 is built from 13 residues. V was shortened by 4 bases and J by 4 bases, with 8 bases between the two germline ends. CDR1 and CDR2 (germline): SNHLY, FYNNEI. CDR3 region: CASSVGGNQPQHF. In DNA, the CDR3 is TGTGCCAGCAGTGTTGGCGGAAATCAGCCCCAGCATTTT.

The chain combines TRBV5-6 with TRBJ1-1; 9 bases align to TRBD1. The CDR3 extends over 15 amino acids. CDR1 is SGHDT, CDR2 YYEEEE, per germline. Losses at the gene ends were 4 bases for V and 5 bases for J; bases not matched to a gene: 9. Here the CDR3 DNA reads TGTGCCAGCAGCACGCCGGGACAGGGCTGGACTGAAGCTTTCTTT. Its translation: CASSTPGQGWTEAFF.

The gene calls are TRBV19 and TRBJ1-1; 7 nucleotides line up with TRBD1. Germline CDR1 LNHDA, CDR2 SQIVND (reference sequence). The CDR3 has 13 residues. Germline trimming cut 6 bases from V and 0 bases from J; bases unmatched to any gene: 1. In nucleotides, the CDR3 is TGTGCCAGTAGCGACAGGGTGAACACTGAAGCTTTCTTT. This translates into CASSDRVNTEAFF.

The chain recombines TRBV4-1 with TRBJ2-7, with D possibly TRBD1 on 5 matching bases. CDR1 is MGHRA and CDR2 is YSYEKL in the germline V gene. The germline V and J ends were trimmed by 0 bases and 0 bases, with 6 bases remaining between them. CDR3 length equals 14 residues. The CDR3 DNA follows: TGCGCCAGCAGCCAAGAGACAGCCTCCTACGAGCAGTACTTC. Its translation is CASSQETASYEQYF.

The chain joins TRBV7-2 to TRBJ2-5; 8 bases match TRBD2. This CDR3 region has 14 residues. The V segment lost 5 bases and the J segment 5 bases; nucleotides outside the gene matches: 7. The germline gives CDR1 SGHTA, CDR2 FQGNSA. The CDR3, as DNA: TGTGCCAGCAGCCCCATAGCGGGGTTGGAGACCCAGTACTTC. It specifies CASSPIAGLETQYF.

This clone was detected once. The chain uses TRBV4-1 and TRBJ2-3; the D is unclear. The CDR3 consists of 16 residues. The V end was cut by 1 base, the J end by 0 bases, with 11 bases between. Germline-derived CDR1 and CDR2 are MGHRA and YSYEKL. The CDR3, as DNA: TGCGCCAGCAGCCAAGTTGTTGGAGCTAGCACAGATACGCAGTATTTT. Translated: CASSQVVGASTDTQYF.

CDR3 sequence (DNA): TGTGCCTGGAGTGTACTTCCTAGCTCCTACGAGCAGTACTTC. Protein product: CAWSVLPSSYEQYF. The J gene is TRBJ2-7, the V gene TRBV30; no firm D call. The germline gives CDR1 GTSNPN, CDR2 SVGIG (reference sequence). CDR3 length: 14 amino acids. V lost 0 bases and J 0 bases, leaving 9 bases between the germline ends.

V and J are TRBV3-1 (or the pseudogene TRBV3-2) and TRBJ2-5, with 10 bases fitting TRBD2. J was trimmed by 9 bases and V by 2 bases; bases with no gene match: 3. The CDR3 runs to 13 residues. Germline values: CDR1 LGHDT, CDR2 YNNKEL (reference sequence). The CDR3 loop is CASSQTTSGAQYF. CDR3 nucleotides: TGTGCCAGCAGCCAAACTACTAGCGGGGCCCAGTACTTC.

The chain joins TRBV27 to TRBJ2-7; D gene ambiguous. The length of the CDR3 is 13 residues. V dropped 6 bases and J dropped 6 bases, with 15 bases sitting between them. Germline V gene sequence: CDR1 MNHEY, CDR2 SMNVEV (reference sequence). CDR3 loop: CASSPRGFGEQYF. In DNA form, the CDR3 reads TGTGCCAGCAGCCCCCGAGGATTCGGCGAGCAGTACTTC.

The V gene is TRBV5-6, the J gene TRBJ2-7; maybe TRBD1 (5 bases). V lost 7 bases, J lost 1 base, and 18 bases lay in between. CDR1 is SGHDT and CDR2 is YYEEEE in the germline V gene. The CDR3 consists of 15 residues. CDR3 nucleotide sequence: TGTGCCAGCTCTTTGGGGCCTAGTGGATCCTACGAGCAGTACTTC. Its translation: CASSLGPSGSYEQYF.

The sample holds one count of this clone. The chain combines TRBV7-9 with TRBJ2-2; D possibly corresponds to TRBD1 (5 bases). V was shortened by 5 bases and J by 3 bases, with 16 bases between the two germline ends. CDR3 length: 16 residues. Germline lookup yields CDR1 SEHNR and CDR2 FQNEAQ (reference sequence). The CDR3 sequence: CASSTRVGEDTGELFF. CDR3 in DNA: TGTGCCAGCAGCACCAGGGTAGGGGAAGACACCGGGGAGCTGTTTTTT.

The genes are TRBV29-1 and TRBJ2-3; possibly TRBD2 for D (6 bases). The length of the CDR3 is 11 residues. V was trimmed by 1 base and J by 10 bases, leaving 9 bases between them. Per the germline V gene, CDR1 is SQVTM and CDR2 is ANQGSEA. CDR3 region: CSVEGGTAQYF. CDR3 coding DNA: TGCAGCGTTGAAGGTGGGACTGCGCAGTATTTT.

CDR3 coding DNA: TGCGCCAGCAGCTTCACGGGCAGGGAGGTCGAGACCCAGTACTTC. This gives the protein CASSFTGREVETQYF. The rearrangement uses TRBV5-1 and TRBJ2-5, with a tentative D call TRBD2 (6 bases). Germline V gene sequence: CDR1 SGHRS, CDR2 YFSETQ. Trimming shortened V by 2 bases and J by 5 bases, and 16 bases separated the two germline ends. The CDR3 consists of 15 residues. Looking up the rest from reference TRBV5-1 and TRBJ2-5 gives the full variable domain: KAGVTQTPRYLIKTRGQQVTLSCSPISGHRSVSWYQQTPGQGLQFLFEYFSETQRNKGNFPGRFSGRQFSNSRSEMNVSTLELGDSALYLCASSFTGREVETQYFGPGTRLLVL.

This rearrangement joins TRBV4-1 to TRBJ1-1; possible D gene TRBD1, 6 bases. The CDR3 totals 10 residues. V was shortened by 9 bases and J by 8 bases, with 10 bases between the two germline ends. CDR1 is MGHRA and CDR2 is YSYEKL in the germline V gene. CDR3 coding DNA: TGCGCCAGTAAGGGGGACGAAGCTTTCTTT. Translating gives CASKGDEAFF.

The V call is TRBV18, the J call TRBJ1-2; no clear D. Germline assignment: CDR1 KGHSH and CDR2 LQKENI. CDR3 size: 13 residues. V lost 3 bases and J lost 5, with 10 bases in between. Here the CDR3 reads CASSPAREYGYTF. CDR3 nucleotide sequence: TGTGCCAGCTCACCCGCGAGGGAGTATGGCTACACCTTC.

The sample holds a few counts of this clone. The chain links TRBV27 to TRBJ1-4; no clear D gene. Germline V gives CDR1 MNHEY, CDR2 SMNVEV (reference sequence). The CDR3 extends over 16 amino acids. V was pared by 5 bases and J by 8 bases, with 21 bases between. The chain's CDR3 is CASSEITGLLGEKLFF. CDR3 sequence (DNA): TGTGCCAGCAGTGAAATAACCGGACTGTTGGGAGAAAAACTGTTTTTT. Combining the CDR3 with reference TRBV27 and TRBJ1-4 gives the whole variable domain EAQVTQNPRYLITVTGKKLTVTCSQNMNHEYMSWYRQDPGLGLRQIYYSMNVEVTDKGDVPEGYKVSRKEKRNFPLILESPSPNQTSLYFCASSEITGLLGEKLFFGSGTQLSVL.